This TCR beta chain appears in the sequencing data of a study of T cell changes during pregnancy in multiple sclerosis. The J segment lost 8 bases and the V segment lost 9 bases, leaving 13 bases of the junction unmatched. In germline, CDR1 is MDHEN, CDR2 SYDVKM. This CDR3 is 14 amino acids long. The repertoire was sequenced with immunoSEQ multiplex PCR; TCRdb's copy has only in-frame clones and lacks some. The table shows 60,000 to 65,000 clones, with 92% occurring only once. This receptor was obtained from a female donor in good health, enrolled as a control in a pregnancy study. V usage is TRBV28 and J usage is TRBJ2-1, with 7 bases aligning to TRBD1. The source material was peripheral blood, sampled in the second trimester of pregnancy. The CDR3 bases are TGTGCCAGTTATACAGGGGCCGCTCGCCATGAGCAGTTCTTC. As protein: CASYTGAARHEQFF.